These 20 T cell receptor beta chains came from one sample sequenced in a study of cytomegalovirus exposure and HLA in healthy donors. Both 60 Vbeta primers and 13 Jbeta primers went into the PCR. Generated by immunoSEQ multiplex PCR, the TCRdb table keeps only in-frame clones and is missing some. The sample comprises approximately 140,000 clones, 55% to 80% of which are singletons, and 1% to 1.5% rests with the top ten. The sequenced material came from PBMCs. The origin of the receptors is a woman in her 40s in good health and CMV-seronegative.

The V gene is TRBV19, the J gene TRBJ1-2, with D maybe TRBD1 (5 bases). This CDR3 region has 13 residues. Per germline, CDR1 LNHDA and CDR2 SQIVND (reference sequence). V was clipped by 2 bases and J by 2 bases, with 6 bases between them. The CDR3 protein is CASSIQGNYGYTF. The CDR3, as DNA: TGTGCCAGTAGTATACAGGGCAACTATGGCTACACCTTC.

Comments on this clone: Additional DNA sequences in this sample encode the identical CDR3. The CDR3 loop is CASSLVGDMNTEAFF. The CDR3 nucleotides are TGCGCCAGCAGCTTGGTGGGCGATATGAACACTGAAGCTTTCTTT. The chain joins TRBV5-1 to TRBJ1-1; D remains unclear. CDR3 length: 15 residues. Trimming removed 0 bases at V and 0 bases at J, with 9 bases between. CDR1 and CDR2 from the germline V gene are SGHRS and YFSETQ.

The genes are TRBV29-1 and TRBJ1-2; the D gene is possibly TRBD1 (6 bases). The CDR3 totals 11 residues. Germline V lookup: CDR1 SQVTM, CDR2 ANQGSEA. The V end was cut by 6 bases, the J end by 5 bases, with 10 bases between. The CDR3 nucleotides read TGCAGCGTGAGGCAGGGGTATGGCTACACCTTC. Translation: CSVRQGYGYTF.

The V gene is TRBV6-4, the J gene TRBJ1-2; the match to TRBD1 covers 9 bases. Per germline, CDR1 MRHNA and CDR2 SNTAGT. The CDR3 is made up of 15 amino acids. The junction had 9 bases not matched to a gene; V was cut back by 5 bases and J by 5 bases. This CDR3 reads CASSPSGTGWYGYTF. In nucleotides, the CDR3 is TGTGCCAGCAGTCCTTCCGGGACAGGGTGGTATGGCTACACCTTC.

The rearrangement uses TRBV19 and TRBJ1-5; D is unresolved. V gave up 5 bases and J gave up 0 bases, with 20 bases separating them. The CDR3 loop spans 18 amino acids. CDR1 and CDR2 from the germline V gene are LNHDA and SQIVND (reference sequence). CDR3 region: CASSLPGGNLYSNQPQHF. The CDR3 DNA follows: TGTGCCAGTAGTCTTCCGGGAGGAAACTTGTATAGCAATCAGCCCCAGCATTTT. Using reference TRBV19 and TRBJ1-5 for the parts outside the CDR3, the full variable domain is DGGITQSPKYLFRKEGQNVTLSCEQNLNHDAMYWYRQDPGQGLRLIYYSQIVNDFQKGDIAEGYSVSREKKESFPLTVTSAQKNPTAFYLCASSLPGGNLYSNQPQHFGDGTRLSIL.

This clone was counted a few times. The rearrangement joins TRBV4-3 to TRBJ1-4; TRBD1 aligns across 9 bases. This CDR3 comprises 15 residues. With V trimmed by 2 bases and J by 4 bases, 2 bases remained unmatched. Germline V gives CDR1 LGHNA, CDR2 YSLEER. CDR3 bases: TGCGCCAGCAGCCAAACAGGGGGCCGTAATGAAAAACTGTTTTTT. Residues: CASSQTGGRNEKLFF.

This clone showed up just a few times. The chain joins TRBV4-3 to TRBJ1-2; TRBD1 is a possible D gene (5 bases). Trimming stripped 7 bases from V and 4 bases from J, with 19 bases between. Germline V gene data show CDR1 as LGHNA and CDR2 as YSLEER. The CDR3 is made up of 15 amino acids. For the CDR3, the DNA is TGCGCCAGCACCCCGGACACCCAGCCACTCTATGGCTACACCTTC. This codes for CASTPDTQPLYGYTF.

This clone was observed a few times. V usage is TRBV7-9 and J usage is TRBJ1-1; no definite D call. This CDR3 comprises 15 residues. V shed 0 bases and J shed 1 base, with 9 bases lying between them. CDR1 SEHNR and CDR2 FQNEAQ come from the germline V gene (reference sequence). CDR3 residues: CASSLADARNTEAFF. CDR3 DNA: TGTGCCAGCAGCTTAGCAGACGCTAGGAACACTGAAGCTTTCTTT.

This clone has just a few counts. The chain has TRBV9 and TRBJ1-2, with D tentatively TRBD1 (5 bases). Germline lookup yields CDR1 SGDLS and CDR2 YYNGEE. The CDR3 extends over 12 amino acids. Trimming took off 4 bases at V and 5 bases at J, with 9 bases between the two ends. The CDR3 DNA follows: TGTGCCAGCAGCCTAGGGGAGTATGGCTACACCTTC. Its translation: CASSLGEYGYTF.

This clone was picked up a small number of times. The chain carries TRBV7-9 and TRBJ1-2; the D gene is possibly TRBD1 (5 bases). Germline-derived CDR1 and CDR2 are SEHNR and FQNEAQ (reference sequence). The CDR3 runs 14 residues. Trimming cost V 5 bases and J 4 bases, with 14 bases left between them. The CDR3: CASSDRRGTYGYTF. The CDR3, as DNA: TGTGCCAGCAGCGACCGGAGGGGCACCTATGGCTACACCTTC. The whole variable domain, filled in from reference TRBV7-9 and TRBJ1-2, reads DTGVSQNPRHKITKRGQNVTFRCDPISEHNRLYWYRQTLGQGPEFLTYFQNEAQLEKSRLLSDRFSAERPKGSFSTLEIQRTEQGDSAMYLCASSDRRGTYGYTFGSGTRLTVV.

The chain couples TRBV5-4 to TRBJ2-3; the match to TRBD2 covers 11 bases. The CDR3 loop spans 16 amino acids. Germline lookup yields CDR1 SGHNT and CDR2 YYREEE (reference sequence). Trimming took 4 bases from V and 0 from J; bases not matched to a gene: 4. The CDR3 DNA reads as TGTGCCAGCAGCGAGACTAGCGGGGCTAGCACAGATACGCAGTATTTT. This codes for CASSETSGASTDTQYF.

This clone has only a few counts. Here the CDR3 reads CASSQGTAGIYTGELFF. CDR3 sequence (DNA): TGCGCCAGCAGCCAAGGTACAGCGGGGATTTACACCGGGGAGCTGTTTTTT. J is TRBJ2-2 and V is TRBV4-1; TRBD2 agrees at 7 bases. The germline gives CDR1 MGHRA, CDR2 YSYEKL. The J segment lost 3 bases and the V segment lost 1 base, leaving 8 bases of the junction unmatched. This CDR3 contains 17 residues.

Only one count was recorded for this clone. The V gene is TRBV6-6, the J gene TRBJ1-1; a possible D gene is TRBD1 (6 bases). The germline gives CDR1 MNHNY, CDR2 SVGAGI (reference sequence). V was clipped by 0 bases and J by 3 bases, with 11 bases between them. CDR3 length: 15 amino acids. Here the CDR3 reads CASSYSKKGDTEAFF. The CDR3 DNA is TGTGCCAGCAGTTACTCGAAGAAGGGGGACACTGAAGCTTTCTTT.

This rearrangement joins TRBV18 to TRBJ1-1, with 7 nucleotides matching TRBD1. Germline CDR1 is KGHSH and CDR2 is LQKENI. After removal of 1 base from V and 2 bases from J, the junction contained 7 bases not matched to a gene. This CDR3 comprises 16 residues. The DNA for the CDR3 is TGTGCCAGCTCACCACGGACAGGCCAGGGAAACACTGAAGCTTTCTTT. Translation: CASSPRTGQGNTEAFF. The whole variable domain, filled in from reference TRBV18 and TRBJ1-1, reads NAGVMQNPRHLVRRRGQEARLRCSPMKGHSHVYWYRQLPEEGLKFMVYLQKENIIDESGMPKERFSAEFPKEGPSILRIQQVVRGDSAAYFCASSPRTGQGNTEAFFGQGTRLTVV.

The CDR3 is CSVEDRGHYESNYGYTF. DNA for the CDR3: TGCAGCGTTGAAGACAGGGGGCATTACGAATCCAACTATGGCTACACCTTC. The V call is TRBV29-1, the J call TRBJ1-2, with 8 bases matching TRBD1. After removal of 0 bases from V and 2 bases from J, the junction contained 11 bases not matched to a gene. The germline V gene has CDR1 SQVTM and CDR2 ANQGSEA. The CDR3 contains 17 residues.

This chain joins TRBV4-1 and TRBJ2-5, with 8 bases fitting TRBD1. The germline V gene has CDR1 MGHRA and CDR2 YSYEKL. The CDR3 is 16 residues long. Trimming removed 1 base from V and 0 bases from J; junction bases left unmatched: 4. The CDR3 DNA reads as TGCGCCAGCAGCCAAGGGACAGGGTTTGACCAAGAGACCCAGTACTTC. Residues: CASSQGTGFDQETQYF.

V is TRBV5-1 and J is TRBJ1-1, with a possible D match to TRBD1 (6 bases). This CDR3 has 15 amino acids. Germline V gene data show CDR1 as SGHRS and CDR2 as YFSETQ. V lost 4 bases and J lost 3, with 16 bases in between. CDR3 DNA: TGCGCCAGCAGCATAAACGACAGGCCGGACACTGAAGCTTTCTTT. It translates to CASSINDRPDTEAFF.

The genes are TRBV7-9 and TRBJ1-4; D unresolved. This CDR3 region has 15 residues. Trimming stripped 4 bases from V and 0 bases from J, with 9 bases between. Germline loops: CDR1 SEHNR, CDR2 FQNEAQ (reference sequence). The CDR3 nucleotides are TGTGCCAGCAGCTCCGGTCCCGCAACTAATGAAAAACTGTTTTTT. It yields the protein CASSSGPATNEKLFF.

This clone has a single count. The gene calls are TRBV29-1 and TRBJ2-2; maybe TRBD1 (6 bases). The germline V gene has CDR1 SQVTM and CDR2 ANQGSEA. V was clipped by 3 bases and J by 8 bases, with 16 bases between them. This CDR3 spans 14 amino acids. CDR3 in DNA: TGCAGCGTTGAGGGGGACACTTCTTTGGGGGAGCTGTTTTTT. It encodes CSVEGDTSLGELFF.

The chain is built from TRBV28 and TRBJ1-2, with TRBD1 as a possible D gene (6 bases). V was shortened by 10 bases and J by 4 bases, with 13 bases between the two germline ends. Per the germline V gene, CDR1 is MDHEN and CDR2 is SYDVKM. The CDR3 consists of 12 residues. This CDR3 is CATLVGGYGYTF. CDR3 nucleotide sequence: TGTGCCACGCTGGTAGGGGGCTATGGCTACACCTTC.